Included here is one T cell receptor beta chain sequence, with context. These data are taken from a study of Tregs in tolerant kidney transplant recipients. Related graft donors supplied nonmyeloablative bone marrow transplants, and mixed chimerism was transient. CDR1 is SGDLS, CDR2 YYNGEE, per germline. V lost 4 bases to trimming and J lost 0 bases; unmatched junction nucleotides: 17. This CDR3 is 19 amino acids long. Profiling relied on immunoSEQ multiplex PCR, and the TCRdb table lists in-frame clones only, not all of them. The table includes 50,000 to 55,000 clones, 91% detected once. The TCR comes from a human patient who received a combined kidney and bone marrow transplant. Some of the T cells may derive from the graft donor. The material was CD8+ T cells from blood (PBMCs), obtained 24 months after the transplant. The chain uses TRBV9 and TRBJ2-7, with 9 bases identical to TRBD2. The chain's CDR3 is CASSSPAPNSGGTSYEQYF. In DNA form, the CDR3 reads TGTGCCAGCAGCTCCCCCGCCCCCAATAGCGGGGGTACCTCCTACGAGCAGTACTTC. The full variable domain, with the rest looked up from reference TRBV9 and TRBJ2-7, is DSGVTQTPKHLITATGQRVTLRCSPRSGDLSVYWYQQSLDQGLQFLIQYYNGEERAKGNILERFSAQQFPDLHSELNLSSLELGDSALYFCASSSPAPNSGGTSYEQYFGPGTRLTVT.